What follows is one T cell receptor (beta chain) and its context. The antigen remains undetermined. As the sequencing template, cDNA was produced by extracting RNA and reverse transcribing it. Clones were read by immunoSEQ multiplex PCR, and TCRdb kept only the in-frame ones, dropping some. The sample lists 65,000 to 95,000 clones, roughly 47% occurring once. This sample was included in a study of CD8+ T cells in alopecia areata. Points from the study as a whole: Tissue-resident alphabeta T cells belonging to normal skin likewise get sequenced within scalp specimens.

The germline CDR1 and CDR2 sequences are SNHLY and FYNNEI. The V gene end was trimmed by 5 bases and the J gene end by 8 bases; junction bases not matched to a gene: 4. CDR3 length equals 13 residues. The TCR was taken from a human donor with alopecia areata. Source material: NKG2D-high CD8+ T cells sorted from blood. V is TRBV2 and J is TRBJ2-4, with 9 bases matching TRBD1. This CDR3 reads CASSPGTGYIQYF. Here the CDR3 DNA reads TGTGCCAGCAGTCCCGGGACAGGGTACATTCAGTACTTC.